The entry that follows covers one T cell receptor beta chain sequence. Its antigen is not known. The sample is drawn from a study of early T cells in non-severe SARS-CoV-2 infection. Across the whole study: Sequenced bulk RNA came from whole blood that was unsorted, and chains were unpaired.

Study results and caveats: A preference for anti-spike CD8 responses marked VDJdb matching, which missed private and CD4 specificities.

Individual cDNA molecules received unique molecular identifiers. TCRdb redid the calling of the 5' RACE reads with MiXCR, one entry per CDR3 protein. This sample has roughly 120,000 distinct CDR3 sequences, with under 15% found just once. The receptor was derived from an adult who was a healthcare worker with PCR-confirmed SARS-CoV-2 infection or an uninfected control (not recorded which). The material sequenced was whole blood.

The CDR3 nucleotides read TGCAGTGCTAGGGAAACAGGGCCGAACACTGAAGCTTTCTTT. Translation: CSARETGPNTEAFF. The chain uses TRBV20-1 and TRBJ1-1; tentative D call: TRBD1 (6 bases). V shed 3 bases and J shed 1 base, with 12 bases lying between them. The germline gives CDR1 DFQATT, CDR2 SNEGSKA (reference sequence). The CDR3 is 14 amino acids.